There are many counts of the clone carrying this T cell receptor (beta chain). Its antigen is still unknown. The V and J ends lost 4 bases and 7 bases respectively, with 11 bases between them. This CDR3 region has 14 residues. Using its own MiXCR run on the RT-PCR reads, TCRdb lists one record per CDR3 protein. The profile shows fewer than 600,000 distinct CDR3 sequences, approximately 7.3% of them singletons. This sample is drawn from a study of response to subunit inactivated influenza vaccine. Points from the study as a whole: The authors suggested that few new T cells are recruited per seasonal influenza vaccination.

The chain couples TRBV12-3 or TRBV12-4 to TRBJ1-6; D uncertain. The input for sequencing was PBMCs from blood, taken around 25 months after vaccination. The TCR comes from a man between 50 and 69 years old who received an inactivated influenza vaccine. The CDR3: CASSSGQSNSPLHF. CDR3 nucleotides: TGTGCCAGCAGTTCTGGGCAGTCGAATTCACCCCTCCACTTT.